This T cell receptor (beta chain) was sequenced in a study of identical twins. Via MiXCR, TCRdb re-called the 5' RACE reads, giving one row per CDR3 protein. This table has about 160,000 distinct CDR3 sequences, approximately 3.5% appearing once. This CDR3 has 20 residues. Trimming pared 5 bases from V and 3 bases from J, leaving 31 bases between. CDR1 and CDR2 (germline): MNHEY, SVGEGT. This clonotype was counted ten times or more. The source is a man aged 18-30 years in good health. The sequenced material came from memory T cells sorted from blood. The chain couples TRBV6-2 or TRBV6-3 to TRBJ2-5; the D gene is possibly TRBD2 (5 bases). The CDR3 region is CASSITILVVHSKEEETQYF. In DNA form, the CDR3 reads TGTGCCAGCAGTATTACCATACTGGTCGTGCACTCAAAGGAGGAAGAGACCCAGTACTTC.